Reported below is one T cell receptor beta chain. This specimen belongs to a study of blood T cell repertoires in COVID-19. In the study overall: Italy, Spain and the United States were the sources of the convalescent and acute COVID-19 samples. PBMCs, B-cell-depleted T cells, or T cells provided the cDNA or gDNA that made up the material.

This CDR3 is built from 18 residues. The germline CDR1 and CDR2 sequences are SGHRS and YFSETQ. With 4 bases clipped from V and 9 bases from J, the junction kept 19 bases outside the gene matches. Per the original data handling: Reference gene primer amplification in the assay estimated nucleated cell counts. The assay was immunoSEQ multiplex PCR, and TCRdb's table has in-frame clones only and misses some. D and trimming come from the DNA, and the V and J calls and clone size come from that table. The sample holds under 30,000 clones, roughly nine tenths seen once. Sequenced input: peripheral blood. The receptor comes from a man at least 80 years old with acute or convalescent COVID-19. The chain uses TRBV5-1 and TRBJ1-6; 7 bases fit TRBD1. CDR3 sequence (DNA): TGCGCCAGCAGCCCAGGGGGGACAGTGACTTTCGGAGGTTCACCCCTCCACTTT. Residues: CASSPGGTVTFGGSPLHF.